This TCR beta chain was documented in a study of shared clonotypes between healthy human individuals (dated by TCRdb to the early 2020s). Broadly, across the study: Three men and two women, aged 18 to 49 years, made up the cohort. To estimate repertoire size and how much clonotypes are shared between individuals, the study performed deep sequencing of blood TCR repertoires from a few healthy adults. Libraries were prepared and TCR repertoires were sequenced by different laboratories using diverse techniques, in order to increase sequencing depth and limit assay-specific biases. Leukapheresis yielded between about 0.94 and 8.9 billion PBMCs per donor. For each donor, three plates each were used for CD4 naive and CD4 memory, two plates were used for CD8 naive, and one plate was used for CD8 memory.

The junction carries 23 bases between V and J, which are trimmed by 4 bases and 7 bases respectively. The CDR3 holds 16 amino acids from the cysteine to the phenylalanine. Only the CDR3 DNA stays, 48 bases, in frame from base 1. From the germline V gene, CDR1 is SGHRS and CDR2 is YFSETQ. Results the study describes overall, beyond this receptor: Sampling was limited to blood, and TCR repertoires in tissue likely differ from TCR repertoires in blood. Pairwise subsampling led to the expectation that sequencing depth would affect the degree of clonotype sharing among donors. Incomplete sequencing was indicated by rarefaction of sorted-subset datasets, despite the large sequencing depth. When several donors were compared, the shared fraction of clonotypes was 5% to 6.5% for naive CD4, roughly 3.4% for naive CD8, 2% to 2.5% for memory CD4, and roughly 0.43% for memory CD8. Larger estimated clonotype richness was generally found for naive subsets than for memory subsets. Clonotypes shared by all four sorted-subset donors showed higher generation probabilities than non-shared clonotypes. Because the study included a small number of donors, the genetic and exposure-history diversity represented was limited.

The donors were healthy, HIV-negative adults who had no recently reported acute infections or vaccinations. All donors were Caucasian adults living in Nashville, Tennessee, USA. CD4+ T cells were enriched through magnetic negative selection, after which naive cells were positively selected on CD45RA and the remaining negative fraction served as the memory subset. Blood was collected by leukapheresis, and PBMCs were isolated by Ficoll-Histopaque density gradient centrifugation and then cryopreserved in liquid nitrogen vapor phase. Analytical flow cytometry was used to check the purity and quantity of every magnetically sorted T cell population. Each sorted fraction had its genomic DNA isolated and then quantified by UV absorbance on a Nanodrop 2000c. As concerns this clone: What antigen it recognizes has not been identified. Per-nucleotide qualities are absent, and no much larger clonotype sits a single base away.

TCR CDR3 regions were amplified from genomic DNA by multiplex PCR using the deep immunoSEQ assay. Extracted genomic DNA from each cell subset was distributed evenly across all wells of several immunoSEQ 96-well plates, and each plate was treated as a replicate. For sorted subsets, roughly 200 ng genomic DNA, equal to 30,000 to 35,000 T cell genomes, was loaded into each replicate PCR. Purified libraries were measured with a Qubit 3.0 fluorometer, size-checked on a Bioanalyzer 2100, and measured again with the KAPA Library Quantification kit. Every immunoSEQ 96-well plate was sequenced on a dedicated single-read 150-cycle Illumina NextSeq 550 flow cell. The authors' analysis ran thus. Because the immunoSEQ output held only junctional sequences and lacked quality scores, the filtering could not match the filtering applied to full-length reads. Sequences were annotated with PyIR, a Python wrapper for IgBLAST v1.9, and V/J genes and CDR3 were assigned using IMGT germline references. Reads were filtered out if the reads had weak V/J assignments (E-value above 1e-6), no CDR3, stop codons, out-of-frame junctions, or ambiguous translated residues. V3J clonotypes were defined as sequences sharing the same inferred V gene, J gene, and CDR3 amino acid sequence. Percentage overlap between repertoires was computed as shared unique clonotypes divided by the size of the smaller repertoire. Repertoire richness was assessed with RTK rarefaction, the Chao1 estimator, and Recon v2.1 estimates of unobserved clonotypes. Generation probabilities were computed with OLGA for all TCRbeta clonotypes obtained by the gDNA method from a few donors. This is the immuneACCESS table as TCRdb keeps it, with only in-frame sequences that have V and J called. A part of the clones is gone; compared with another copy, unresolved V genes explain less than half, and the rest is unexplained. V and J calls and clone size come straight from that table; D and trimming were deduced from the DNA. Here the sample has approximately 530,000 clones; around 95% occur a single time. The ten largest clonotypes hold 0.05% to 0.08% of the sample.

Source material: naive CD4+ T cells sorted from blood. The cell subset or site label, read with the paper, signifies: CD45RA+ positively selected. The source of this sequence is a woman in her thirties in good health. The receptor chain draws on TRBV5-1 and TRBJ1-1; the D gene is perhaps TRBD1, from 5 matching bases. The bases are TGCGCCAGCAGCGCCTTAGGGGCGAGTCCTATGATTGAAGCTTTCTTT. Translated, it reads CASSALGASPMIEAFF.